This TCR beta chain was identified in a study of response to subunit inactivated influenza vaccine (dated by TCRdb to the late 2010s). Background on the whole study: The study used deep quantitative T cell receptor repertoire profiling to track responses to a trivalent subunit inactivated influenza vaccine.

Library method: RT-PCR. TCRdb names Illumina HiSeq 2500 as the instrument used. In TCRdb, the public reads were trimmed at Q25 with fastp and aligned with MiXCR, with productive beta chains retained. Each entry merges the rows of one CDR3 protein and shows their most common DNA and genes. This sample has about 240,000 distinct CDR3 sequences in its table, and 10% to 15% of those were observed once. Over 6.5% of the sample is in the top ten clones. Based on the germline V gene, the CDR1 and CDR2 sequences are MNHEY and SVGEGT. A distance of 11 bases separates the germline ends of V and J, which lose 0 bases and 3 bases respectively. From cysteine to phenylalanine, the CDR3 is 15 amino acids long. Only CDR3 DNA is held: 45 bases, read in frame from base 1. This clonotype was seen a few times. Its antigen is unknown. Base qualities are missing; no much larger clone stands one base away. Results and caveats for the whole study, not just this receptor: The authors suggested that each seasonal influenza vaccination may recruit only a limited number of new T cells.

This specimen was non-naive T cells sorted from PBMCs, taken around 15 days before vaccination. This specimen's cell subset or site label, interpreted: memory T cell fraction. Here the chain combines TRBV6-2 or TRBV6-3 and TRBJ1-1; the D gene is not confidently resolved. This sequence was found in a man aged 50-60 years who received an inactivated influenza vaccine. Donor details come from another sample of the same person, matched by shared clones. CDR3 region: CASSYSVRAHTEAFF. Here is the DNA: TGTGCCAGCAGTTACTCGGTAAGGGCACACACTGAAGCTTTCTTT.